What follows are 29 T cell receptor beta chains derived from one specimen sequenced in a study of beta chain features in type 1 diabetes. Findings of the study overall: Moderate yet significant TCRB CDR3 shortening was seen in Type 1 diabetes patients in all four CD4+ subsets.

Expressed TCRB transcripts got sequenced, as all isolated RNA was reverse transcribed. Sequencing was performed with immunoSEQ multiplex PCR; in TCRdb, only in-frame clones are kept and a portion is missing. Of 600,000 to 700,000 clones detected, around 12% appear once; the ten largest clones hold more than 0.09%. What these receptors recognize is not known. Input material: naive CD4+ T cells from blood. These TCRs come from a man aged 25-40 years with type 1 diabetes.

This clone was seen a few times. V usage is TRBV2 and J usage is TRBJ2-7; 12 bases map to TRBD1. V shed 6 bases, J shed 4 bases, and the junction held 4 bases outside the gene matches. The CDR3 spans 14 residues. Germline assignment: CDR1 SNHLY and CDR2 FYNNEI. The CDR3 DNA follows: TGTGCCAGCAGCGAGGGACAGGGGGCTTACGAGCAGTACTTC. Translating it yields CASSEGQGAYEQYF.

The rearrangement uses TRBV7-9 and TRBJ1-5, with D possibly matching TRBD1 (5 bases). The germline V and J ends were trimmed by 1 base and 6 bases, with 13 bases remaining between them. Germline V CDR1 and CDR2: SEHNR, FQNEAQ (reference sequence). This CDR3 region has 15 residues. This CDR3 is CASSLVAGPGQPQHF. The CDR3 DNA is TGTGCCAGCAGCTTAGTGGCGGGGCCGGGTCAGCCCCAGCATTTT. Full variable domain (rest looked up from reference TRBV7-9 and TRBJ1-5): DTGVSQNPRHKITKRGQNVTFRCDPISEHNRLYWYRQTLGQGPEFLTYFQNEAQLEKSRLLSDRFSAERPKGSFSTLEIQRTEQGDSAMYLCASSLVAGPGQPQHFGDGTRLSIL.

The chain has TRBV19 and TRBJ2-7; 7 nucleotides line up with TRBD1. Germline CDR1 and CDR2: LNHDA and SQIVND (reference sequence). The CDR3 runs 16 residues. V trimming: 4 bases; J trimming: 3 bases; junction bases outside the gene matches: 12. As DNA, the CDR3 is TGTGCCAGTAGTAGCCCGGGACAGACGGGTTACTACGAGCAGTACTTC. Translating it yields CASSSPGQTGYYEQYF.

This clone has just a few counts. At the DNA level, this CDR3 is encoded by other sequences in the same sample as well. CDR3 region: CASSVAVNTEAFF. CDR3 bases: TGTGCCAGCAGCGTAGCCGTGAACACTGAAGCTTTCTTT. The chain is built from TRBV9 and TRBJ1-1; D unresolved. The CDR3 has 13 residues. The germline V gene has CDR1 SGDLS and CDR2 YYNGEE. Trimming removed 0 bases at V and 0 bases at J, with 3 bases between.

The sample holds a few counts of this clone. The rearrangement links TRBV2 to TRBJ1-1, with D uncertain. The CDR3 loop spans 13 amino acids. The germline V gene has CDR1 SNHLY and CDR2 FYNNEI. Between the trimmed V and J ends, which lost 3 bases and 2 bases, there was a span of 7 bases. The CDR3 region has the DNA TGTGCCAGCAGTGACATGGGAAACACTGAAGCTTTCTTT. Amino acids: CASSDMGNTEAFF.

In its sample, this clone was seen a few times. V gene TRBV18 combines with J gene TRBJ2-3; D is uncertain. CDR3 length equals 15 residues. The germline V gene encodes CDR1 KGHSH and CDR2 LQKENI. Deletions cut 2 bases from V and 4 bases from J, with 13 bases between. The CDR3 protein is CASSPRVQAADTQYF. CDR3 DNA sequence: TGTGCCAGCTCACCAAGGGTGCAGGCAGCAGATACGCAGTATTTT.

The sample holds a few counts of this clone. V gene TRBV6-5 combines with J gene TRBJ1-1; 7 bases fit TRBD1. The germline CDR1 and CDR2 sequences are MNHEY and SVGAGI. The CDR3 sequence is 15 residues long. V lost 6 bases to trimming and J lost 1 base; unmatched junction nucleotides: 8. The chain's CDR3 is CASRRAGQQNTEAFF. The CDR3 DNA is TGTGCCAGCAGGAGAGCGGGACAGCAGAACACTGAAGCTTTCTTT.

The chain is built from TRBV5-1 and TRBJ2-6, with D hard to call. Germline V gene lookup returns CDR1 SGHRS and CDR2 YFSETQ. The CDR3 covers 15 residues. The V end was cut by 2 bases, the J end by 0 bases, with 6 bases between. CDR3 sequence: CASSFLHSGANVLTF. The CDR3 bases are TGCGCCAGCAGCTTTCTACACTCTGGGGCCAACGTCCTGACTTTC.

This rearrangement joins TRBV19 to TRBJ1-2, with D possibly matching TRBD1 (6 bases). Germline-derived CDR1 and CDR2 are LNHDA and SQIVND (reference sequence). CDR3 length equals 15 residues. Trimming took 5 bases from V and 0 from J, leaving 13 bases between them. The CDR3 protein is CASSGRDNTNYGYTF. CDR3 coding DNA: TGTGCCAGTAGTGGCCGGGACAACACTAACTATGGCTACACCTTC. Full variable domain (rest looked up from reference TRBV19 and TRBJ1-2): DGGITQSPKYLFRKEGQNVTLSCEQNLNHDAMYWYRQDPGQGLRLIYYSQIVNDFQKGDIAEGYSVSREKKESFPLTVTSAQKNPTAFYLCASSGRDNTNYGYTFGSGTRLTVV.

In regard to this clone: This sample includes further DNA sequences coding for the same CDR3. The chain combines TRBV5-1 with TRBJ1-4, with D possibly being TRBD1 (5 bases). Germline V lookup: CDR1 SGHRS, CDR2 YFSETQ. The CDR3 has 14 amino acids. With 2 bases removed from V and 5 bases from J, the gap between germline ends came to 10 bases. CDR3 protein: CASSLGTANEKLFF. Written as DNA, the CDR3 is TGCGCCAGCAGCTTAGGGACTGCAAATGAAAAACTGTTTTTT.

The rearrangement uses TRBV6-1 and TRBJ2-1, with D unresolved. CDR3 size: 12 residues. V was clipped by 5 bases and J by 8 bases, with 10 bases between them. Germline V gives CDR1 MNHNS, CDR2 SASEGT. CDR3 nucleotides: TGTGCCAGCAGTATCTGGAGAGATGAGCAGTTCTTC. Amino acids: CASSIWRDEQFF.

In its sample, this clone was seen once. The gene calls are TRBV5-4 and TRBJ2-7; the D is unclear. V was trimmed by 0 bases and J by 0 bases, leaving 7 bases between them. Germline V lookup: CDR1 SGHNT, CDR2 YYREEE (reference sequence). This CDR3 spans 14 amino acids. The CDR3 loop is CASSLGVTSYEQYF. As DNA, the CDR3 is TGTGCCAGCAGCTTGGGAGTAACCTCCTACGAGCAGTACTTC. Full variable domain (remainder filled in from reference TRBV5-4 and TRBJ2-7): ETGVTQSPTHLIKTRGQQVTLRCSSQSGHNTVSWYQQALGQGPQFIFQYYREEENGRGNFPPRFSGLQFPNYSSELNVNALELDDSALYLCASSLGVTSYEQYFGPGTRLTVT.

A few counts support this clone. The rearrangement links TRBV2 to TRBJ1-1, with 7 bases that match TRBD1. V was clipped by 7 bases and J by 3 bases; unmatched bases: 14. This CDR3 is built from 16 residues. Per germline, CDR1 SNHLY and CDR2 FYNNEI. The CDR3 protein is CASNLPESRGDTEAFF. CDR3 nucleotide sequence: TGTGCCAGCAACTTACCGGAGAGCAGGGGGGACACTGAAGCTTTCTTT. The variable domain in full, with the rest retrieved from reference TRBV2 and TRBJ1-1, is EPEVTQTPSHQVTQMGQEVILRCVPISNHLYFYWYRQILGQKVEFLVSFYNNEISEKSEIFDDQFSVERPDGSNFTLKIRSTKLEDSAMYFCASNLPESRGDTEAFFGQGTRLTVV.

This clone was counted a few times. This rearrangement joins TRBV6-5 to TRBJ2-7; tentative D call: TRBD2 (6 bases). Germline values: CDR1 MNHEY, CDR2 SVGAGI. CDR3 length: 13 residues. V lost 10 bases and J 0 bases, leaving 13 bases between the germline ends. CDR3 sequence (DNA): TGTGCCACCGGGGGACGGAGCTCCTACGAGCAGTACTTC. Protein: CATGGRSSYEQYF.

The chain links TRBV20-1 to TRBJ2-5; D possibly matches TRBD1 or TRBD2 (5 bases each). With 0 bases removed from V and 14 bases from J, the gap between germline ends came to 13 bases. This CDR3 contains 11 residues. Germline V gene sequence: CDR1 DFQATT, CDR2 SNEGSKA (reference sequence). The CDR3 region is CSARENEGIYF. The CDR3 DNA follows: TGCAGTGCTAGAGAAAATGAGGGGATTTACTTC.

This clone occurred a few times. The genes are TRBV28 and TRBJ2-1, with 7 bases lining up with TRBD2. J was trimmed by 8 bases and V by 6 bases; bases with no gene match: 10. This CDR3 has 14 residues. CDR1 is MDHEN and CDR2 is SYDVKM in the germline V gene. DNA for the CDR3: TGTGCCAGCAGACTGGGAGGGGCGGGGGATGAGCAGTTCTTC. Its protein product is CASRLGGAGDEQFF.

This clone showed up just a few times. V and J are TRBV15 and TRBJ1-4; D call uncertain. Per germline, CDR1 LNHNV and CDR2 YYDKDF (reference sequence). This CDR3 contains 14 residues. Deletions cut 4 bases from V and 7 bases from J, with 13 bases between. CDR3 nucleotides: TGTGCCACCAGCACCCCGGCCGGCGGTGAAAAACTGTTTTTT. This codes for CATSTPAGGEKLFF.

The chain recombines TRBV11-2 with TRBJ2-5, with D possibly TRBD2 on 6 matching bases. CDR1 and CDR2 from the germline V gene are SGHAT and FQNNGV. This CDR3 has 16 residues. V was clipped by 2 bases and J by 6 bases, with 19 bases between them. The CDR3 DNA reads TGTGCCAGCAGCTTACAAGGAGGGCAGGGTAGACAGACCCAGTACTTC. Translation gives CASSLQGGQGRQTQYF.

This clone was found a few times. At the DNA level, this CDR3 is encoded by other sequences in the same sample as well. The chain couples TRBV29-1 to TRBJ2-7; D unclear. V was trimmed by 1 base and J by 0 bases, leaving 10 bases between them. CDR3 size: 14 residues. The germline V gene has CDR1 SQVTM and CDR2 ANQGSEA. CDR3 sequence: CSVEGVDNSYEQYF. CDR3 nucleotides: TGCAGCGTTGAAGGGGTAGACAACTCCTACGAGCAGTACTTC.

This clone was detected only a few times. The genes are TRBV15 and TRBJ2-7; D tentatively fits TRBD1 or TRBD2 (6 bases each). Between the trimmed V and J ends, which lost 1 base and 5 bases, there was a span of 27 bases. This CDR3 region has 19 residues. Germline-derived CDR1 and CDR2 are LNHNV and YYDKDF (reference sequence). The CDR3 reads CATSRGWGAPQGGYHEQYF. Written as DNA, the CDR3 is TGTGCCACCAGCAGAGGATGGGGGGCCCCCCAGGGTGGGTACCACGAGCAGTACTTC.

As to this clone: One end of the junction does not line up with germline, which may come from a read error. This sequence joins TRBV4-2 and TRBJ2-5, with a weak D call TRBD1 (6 bases). The CDR3 is 13 residues long. From germline, CDR1 is LGHNA and CDR2 YNFKEQ. The DNA of the CDR3 is TGTGCCAGCAGCAAAGACAGGCAAGAGACCCAGTACTTC. Translated: CASSKDRQETQYF.

This clone was observed a few times. The gene calls are TRBV27 and TRBJ1-5; D not certain. The CDR3 sequence is 15 residues long. V shed 2 bases and J shed 1 base, with 9 bases lying between them. Germline-derived CDR1 and CDR2 are MNHEY and SMNVEV (reference sequence). The CDR3 region is CASSLTPDSNQPQHF. CDR3 DNA sequence: TGTGCCAGCAGTTTAACTCCGGACAGCAATCAGCCCCAGCATTTT.

The chain is built from TRBV19 and TRBJ2-6; D gene ambiguous. The CDR3 has 15 amino acids. The V end was cut by 5 bases, the J end by 0 bases, with 8 bases between. Germline V lookup: CDR1 LNHDA, CDR2 SQIVND (reference sequence). CDR3 residues: CASSPDNSGANVLTF. CDR3 coding DNA: TGTGCCAGTAGTCCTGATAACTCTGGGGCCAACGTCCTGACTTTC.

The chain is built from TRBV5-1 and TRBJ1-1; D ambiguous. The germline V gene encodes CDR1 SGHRS and CDR2 YFSETQ. This CDR3 has 15 amino acids. With 0 bases removed from V and 0 bases from J, the gap between germline ends came to 9 bases. CDR3 amino acids: CASSLAGRMNTEAFF. CDR3 nucleotides: TGCGCCAGCAGCTTGGCTGGACGGATGAACACTGAAGCTTTCTTT.

There are a few counts of this clone. The rearrangement joins TRBV2 to TRBJ1-4; D remains unclear. Deletions cut 0 bases from V and 7 bases from J, with 0 bases between. This CDR3 region has 11 residues. Germline assignment: CDR1 SNHLY and CDR2 FYNNEI. The CDR3 region is CASSEAEKLFF. The CDR3 coding sequence is TGTGCCAGCAGTGAAGCTGAAAAACTGTTTTTT.

This chain uses TRBV6-5 with TRBJ1-6; TRBD1 aligns across 7 bases. Germline lookup yields CDR1 MNHEY and CDR2 SVGAGI. The V segment lost 4 bases and the J segment 5 bases; nucleotides outside the gene matches: 2. This CDR3 has 14 residues. The CDR3 protein is CASSWGQHNSPLHF. The CDR3 DNA reads TGTGCCAGCAGTTGGGGACAGCATAATTCACCCCTCCACTTT.

The chain uses TRBV2 and TRBJ2-7; 10 nucleotides match TRBD2. CDR3 size: 16 residues. Germline V gene lookup returns CDR1 SNHLY and CDR2 FYNNEI. Unmatched junction bases numbered 14, after V lost 5 bases and J lost 7 bases. The CDR3: CASSPYWSSGGLEQYF. Written as DNA, the CDR3 is TGTGCCAGCAGTCCTTATTGGTCTAGCGGGGGTCTAGAGCAGTACTTC.

The J gene is TRBJ2-4, the V gene TRBV25-1; 8 bases map to TRBD1. Germline trimming cut 2 bases from V and 2 bases from J; bases unmatched to any gene: 8. This CDR3 is built from 17 residues. From germline, CDR1 is MGHDK and CDR2 SYGVNS. The CDR3 reads CASSETGTGASKNIQYF. Written as DNA, the CDR3 is TGTGCCAGCAGTGAAACAGGGACAGGAGCCTCCAAAAACATTCAGTACTTC.

This clone was observed a few times. The gene calls are TRBV29-1 and TRBJ1-1; D uncertain. Germline V gives CDR1 SQVTM, CDR2 ANQGSEA. V lost 8 bases and J 0 bases, leaving 10 bases between the germline ends. The CDR3 contains 12 residues. CDR3 region: CSSRRLNTEAFF. Here the CDR3 DNA reads TGCAGCTCCAGAAGATTGAACACTGAAGCTTTCTTT.